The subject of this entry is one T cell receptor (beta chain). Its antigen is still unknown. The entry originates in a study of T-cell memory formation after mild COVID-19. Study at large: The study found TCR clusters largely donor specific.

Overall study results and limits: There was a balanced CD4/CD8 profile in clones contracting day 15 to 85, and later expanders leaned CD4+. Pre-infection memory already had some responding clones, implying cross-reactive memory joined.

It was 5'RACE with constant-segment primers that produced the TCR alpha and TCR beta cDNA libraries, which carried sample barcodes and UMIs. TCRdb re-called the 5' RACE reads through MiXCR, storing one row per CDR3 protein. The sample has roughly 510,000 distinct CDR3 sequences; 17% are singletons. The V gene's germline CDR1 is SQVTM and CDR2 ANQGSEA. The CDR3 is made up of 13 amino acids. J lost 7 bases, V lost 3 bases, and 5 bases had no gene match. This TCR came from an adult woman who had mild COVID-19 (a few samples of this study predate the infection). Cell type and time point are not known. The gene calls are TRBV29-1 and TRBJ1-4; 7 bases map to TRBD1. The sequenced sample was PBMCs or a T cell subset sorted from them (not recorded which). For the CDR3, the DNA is TGCAGCGTTGACGACAGGGAGAGTGAAAAACTGTTTTTT. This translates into CSVDDRESEKLFF.